This T cell receptor beta chain stems from a study of blood T cell repertoires in COVID-19. Across the whole study: Material from acute and convalescent COVID-19 was sourced from the United States, Italy and Spain. T cells, B-cell-depleted T cells, or PBMCs provided the cDNA or gDNA that served as material.

CDR3 length: 14 amino acids. V trimming: 4 bases; J trimming: 5 bases; junction bases outside the gene matches: 1. Germline V gene lookup returns CDR1 PRHDT and CDR2 FYEKMQ (reference sequence). Source study methods: Using reference gene primer amplification, nucleated cell counts were estimated. This table comes from immunoSEQ multiplex PCR, and its TCRdb copy is limited to in-frame clones, with some not included. That table supplies the V and J calls and clone size; D and trimming were determined from the DNA. The profile shows 400,000 to 550,000 clones, 70% to 90% of them singletons. Participants, 18 to 89 years old, spanned some 23 US areas.

This TCR derives from a woman between 18 and 29 years old with acute COVID-19. The sample was PBMCs or T cells enriched from blood (not recorded which). The chain has TRBV13 and TRBJ1-4; 10 bases match TRBD1. CDR3 in amino acids: CASSSGQGNEKLFF. Written as DNA, the CDR3 is TGTGCCAGCAGCTCGGGACAGGGGAATGAAAAACTGTTTTTT.